The present TCR beta chain was sequenced within a study of cytomegalovirus exposure and HLA in healthy donors. Study at large: Genetic ancestry analysis placed approximately 80% of the approximately 400 donors that were genotyped in the Caucasian-associated cluster. Study-level points and caveats: TCR beta V- and J-gene trimming was later associated with a missense DCLRE1C variant. HLA allele associations emerged for fewer than 20,000 TCR beta sequences in a later analysis, at 0.05 false discovery rate.

V lost 2 bases, J lost 1 base, and 12 bases lay in between. CDR1 and CDR2 (germline): MNHNS, SASEGT. The CDR3 is made up of 16 amino acids. The PCR employed 60 Vbeta primers together with 13 Jbeta primers. Sequenced by immunoSEQ multiplex PCR; TCRdb stores in-frame clones only, minus some. The data hold 80,000 to 130,000 clones, with under 80% observed a single time. A remark on this clone: Antigen unknown.

The sequence was obtained from a woman aged 50 to 60 in good health and CMV-seropositive. The V gene is TRBV6-1, the J gene TRBJ1-3; D is possibly TRBD1 (5 bases). The sample consisted of PBMCs. The chain's CDR3 is CASSETDSISGNTIYF. CDR3 nucleotides: TGTGCCAGCAGTGAAACCGACAGCATATCTGGAAACACCATATATTTT.